Listed below are T cell receptor beta chains from one sample, sequenced in a study of blood T cell repertoires in COVID-19. The protocol was immunoSEQ multiplex PCR, while the TCRdb copy is restricted to in-frame clones and leaves out a portion. The sample comprises 200,000 or so clones, approximately 84% of which are singletons, and 4% to 6% rests with the top ten. Material for sequencing was peripheral blood. These receptors were collected from a woman aged 70-85 years with active or convalescent COVID-19. Both conserved end residues are part of each CDR3. D genes are given only for firm matches. Some rows have no size entry. The others give once, few or many, or a class for an expanded clone.

>TRBD1|14|few|TRBJ1-4|TRBV6-5
CASSFSATGKRLFF
TGTGCCAGCAGTTTCTCCGCGACAGGGAAGAGACTGTTTTTT
>.|14|.|TRBJ1-2|TRBV28
CASSLKLASYGYTF
TGTGCCAGCAGTTTAAAACTTGCAAGCTATGGCTACACCTTC
>TRBD1|15|.|TRBJ2-3|TRBV18
CASSPGDRRADTQYF
TGTGCCAGCTCACCGGGGGACAGGCGCGCGGATACGCAGTATTTT
>TRBD2|16|.|TRBJ2-3|TRBV7-9
CASSRGLAPSTDTQYF
TGTGCCAGCAGCCGGGGACTAGCGCCGAGCACAGATACGCAGTATTTT
>.|14|.|TRBJ1-1|TRBV19
CASNGPRRGTEAFF
TGTGCCAGTAACGGGCCCAGGAGGGGCACTGAAGCTTTCTTT
>.|13|.|TRBJ1-4|TRBV3-1/TRBV3-2
CASSTGQNEKLFF
TGTGCCAGCAGCACTGGACAAAATGAAAAACTGTTTTTT
>.|14|.|TRBJ1-1|TRBV30
CAWSRGFGGTEAFF
TGTGCCTGGAGTAGGGGATTCGGCGGCACTGAAGCTTTCTTT
>.|16|few|TRBJ2-1|TRBV10-1
CASTFARGRPYNEQFF
TGCGCCAGCACATTCGCCAGGGGTAGACCCTACAATGAGCAGTTCTTC
>.|15|.|TRBJ2-3|TRBV15
CATSRVSTRVDTQYF
TGTGCCACCAGCAGAGTAAGCACTAGAGTAGATACGCAGTATTTT
>.|13|.|TRBJ2-1|TRBV11-3
CASSLEERREQFF
TGTGCCAGCAGCTTAGAAGAGCGTAGGGAGCAGTTCTTC
>.|13|.|TRBJ2-7|TRBV19
CASSITTGSEQYF
TGTGCCAGTAGTATAACCACAGGGAGCGAGCAGTACTTC
>TRBD1|14|.|TRBJ1-1|TRBV19
CASSIQGAIHEAFF
TGTGCCAGTAGTATACAGGGGGCTATCCATGAAGCTTTCTTT
>TRBD2|18|.|TRBJ2-1|TRBV5-4
CASSRAGRLAGGRDEQFF
TGTGCCAGCAGCCGGGCGGGGCGGCTAGCGGGAGGGCGAGATGAGCAGTTCTTC
>.|13|.|TRBJ2-3|TRBV19
CASSYDSGDTQYF
TGTGCCAGTAGTTACGACTCCGGAGATACGCAGTATTTT
>.|16|.|TRBJ1-5|TRBV11-3
CASSFLGEGVNQPQHF
TGTGCCAGCAGTTTCTTAGGGGAAGGGGTGAACCAGCCCCAGCATTTT
>.|16|many|TRBJ2-7|TRBV4-2
CASSQVTSGSSYEQYF
TGTGCCAGCAGCCAAGTTACTAGTGGGAGCTCCTACGAGCAGTACTTC